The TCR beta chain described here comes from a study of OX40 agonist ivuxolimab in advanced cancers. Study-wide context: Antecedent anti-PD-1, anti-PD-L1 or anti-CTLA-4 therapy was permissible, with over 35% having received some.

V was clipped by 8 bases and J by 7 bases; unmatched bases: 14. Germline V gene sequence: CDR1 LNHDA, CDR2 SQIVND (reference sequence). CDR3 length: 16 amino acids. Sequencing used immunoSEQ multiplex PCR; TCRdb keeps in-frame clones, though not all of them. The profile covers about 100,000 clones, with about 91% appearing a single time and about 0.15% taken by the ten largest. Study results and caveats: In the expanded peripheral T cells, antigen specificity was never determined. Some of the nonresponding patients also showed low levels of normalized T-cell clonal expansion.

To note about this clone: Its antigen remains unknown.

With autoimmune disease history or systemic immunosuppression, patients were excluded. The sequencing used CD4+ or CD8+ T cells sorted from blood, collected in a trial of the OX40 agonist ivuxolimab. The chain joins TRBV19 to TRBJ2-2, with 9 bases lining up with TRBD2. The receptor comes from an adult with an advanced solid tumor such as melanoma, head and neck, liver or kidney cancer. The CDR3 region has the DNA TGTGCCAGTCGACGGGGGCTAGCGGGAATGTTCGGGGAGCTGTTTTTT. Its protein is CASRRGLAGMFGELFF.